This T cell receptor beta chain was identified during a study of T-cell memory formation after mild COVID-19. V lost 4 bases and J 8 bases, leaving 18 bases between the germline ends. The CDR3 covers 15 residues. Germline V lookup: CDR1 SEHNR, CDR2 FQNEAQ (reference sequence). TCRdb recomputed calls from the 5' RACE reads with MiXCR, one row per CDR3 protein. The data show roughly 580,000 distinct CDR3 sequences, under 20% seen once. The source of this sequence is an adult woman who had mild COVID-19 (a few samples of this study predate the infection). Cell type and time point are not known. J is TRBJ2-1 and V is TRBV7-9; TRBD2 is a possible D gene (5 bases). The specimen was PBMCs or a T cell subset sorted from them (not recorded which). This CDR3 is CASSSGLARSYEQFF. CDR3 nucleotide sequence: TGTGCCAGCAGCTCAGGACTCGCCCGGAGCTATGAGCAGTTCTTC.